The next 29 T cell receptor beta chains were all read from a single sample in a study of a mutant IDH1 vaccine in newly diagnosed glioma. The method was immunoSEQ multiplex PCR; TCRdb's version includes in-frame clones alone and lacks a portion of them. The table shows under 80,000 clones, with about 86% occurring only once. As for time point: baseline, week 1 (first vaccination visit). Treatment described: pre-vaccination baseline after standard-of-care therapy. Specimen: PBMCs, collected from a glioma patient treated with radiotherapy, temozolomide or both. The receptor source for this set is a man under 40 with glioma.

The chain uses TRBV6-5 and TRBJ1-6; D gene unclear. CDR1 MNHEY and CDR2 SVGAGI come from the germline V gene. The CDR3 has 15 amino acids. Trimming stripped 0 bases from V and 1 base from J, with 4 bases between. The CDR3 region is CASSYSGSYNSPLHF. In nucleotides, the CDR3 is TGTGCCAGCAGTTACTCGGGTTCCTATAATTCACCCCTCCACTTT.

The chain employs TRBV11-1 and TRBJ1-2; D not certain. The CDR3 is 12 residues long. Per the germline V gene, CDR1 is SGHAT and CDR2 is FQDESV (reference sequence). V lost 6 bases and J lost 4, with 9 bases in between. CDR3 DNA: TGTGCCAGCAGTTTCGGGAGCTATGGCTACACCTTC. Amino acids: CASSFGSYGYTF.

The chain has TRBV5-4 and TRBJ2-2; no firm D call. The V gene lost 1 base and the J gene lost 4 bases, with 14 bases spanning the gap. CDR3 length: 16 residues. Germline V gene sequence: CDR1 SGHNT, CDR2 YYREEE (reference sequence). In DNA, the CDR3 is TGTGCCAGCAGCTTGCCAGAGCATCGCGGCACCGGGGAGCTGTTTTTT. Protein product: CASSLPEHRGTGELFF.

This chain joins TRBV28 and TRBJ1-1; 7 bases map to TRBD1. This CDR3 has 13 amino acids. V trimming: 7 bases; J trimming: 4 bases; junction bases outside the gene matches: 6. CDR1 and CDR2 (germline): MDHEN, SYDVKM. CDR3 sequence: CASKTGWGTEAFF. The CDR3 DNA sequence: TGTGCCAGCAAGACAGGGTGGGGCACTGAAGCTTTCTTT.

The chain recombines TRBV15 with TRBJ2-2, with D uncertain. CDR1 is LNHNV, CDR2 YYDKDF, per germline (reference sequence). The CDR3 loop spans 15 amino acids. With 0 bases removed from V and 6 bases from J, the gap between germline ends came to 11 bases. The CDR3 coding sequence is TGTGCCACCAGCAGAGATGATAGGGCCCCCGGGGAGCTGTTTTTT. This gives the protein CATSRDDRAPGELFF.

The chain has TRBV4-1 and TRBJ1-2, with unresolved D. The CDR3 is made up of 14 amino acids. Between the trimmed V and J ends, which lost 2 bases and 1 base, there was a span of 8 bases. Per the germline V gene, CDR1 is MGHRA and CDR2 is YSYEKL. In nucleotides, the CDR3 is TGCGCCAGCAGCCAACCACAAGATAACTATGGCTACACCTTC. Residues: CASSQPQDNYGYTF.

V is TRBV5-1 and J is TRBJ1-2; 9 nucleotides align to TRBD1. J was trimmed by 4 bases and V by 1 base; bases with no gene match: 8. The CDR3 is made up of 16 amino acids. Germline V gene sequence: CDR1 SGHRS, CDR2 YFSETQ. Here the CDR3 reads CASSLMTGGWSYGYTF. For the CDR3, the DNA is TGCGCCAGCAGCTTGATGACAGGGGGATGGAGCTATGGCTACACCTTC.

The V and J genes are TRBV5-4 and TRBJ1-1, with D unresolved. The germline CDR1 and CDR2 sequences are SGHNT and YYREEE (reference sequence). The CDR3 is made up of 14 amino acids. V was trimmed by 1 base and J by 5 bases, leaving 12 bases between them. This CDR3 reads CASSLRQVGTEAFF. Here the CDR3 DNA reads TGTGCCAGCAGCTTGCGCCAGGTGGGAACTGAAGCTTTCTTT.

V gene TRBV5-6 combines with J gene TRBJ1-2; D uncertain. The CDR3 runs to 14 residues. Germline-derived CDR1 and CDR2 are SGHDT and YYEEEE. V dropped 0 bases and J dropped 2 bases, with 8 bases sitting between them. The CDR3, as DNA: TGTGCCAGCAGCTTGGTCAAGGTGAACTATGGCTACACCTTC. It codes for CASSLVKVNYGYTF.

The CDR3 spells CASSSGTGGREQYF. CDR3 in DNA: TGTGCCAGCAGCTCCGGGACAGGGGGCCGCGAGCAGTACTTC. The chain uses TRBV6-5 and TRBJ2-7; TRBD1 matches 12 bases. Looked up from germline, CDR1 is MNHEY and CDR2 is SVGAGI. The CDR3 loop spans 14 amino acids. Trimming at V came to 6 bases and at J to 6 bases, leaving 6 bases not matched to a gene.

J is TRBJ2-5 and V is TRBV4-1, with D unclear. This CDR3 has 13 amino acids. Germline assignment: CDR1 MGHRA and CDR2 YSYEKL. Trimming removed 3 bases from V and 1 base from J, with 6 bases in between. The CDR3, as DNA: TGCGCCAGCAGCCAGTCAGGCCAAGAGACCCAGTACTTC. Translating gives CASSQSGQETQYF.

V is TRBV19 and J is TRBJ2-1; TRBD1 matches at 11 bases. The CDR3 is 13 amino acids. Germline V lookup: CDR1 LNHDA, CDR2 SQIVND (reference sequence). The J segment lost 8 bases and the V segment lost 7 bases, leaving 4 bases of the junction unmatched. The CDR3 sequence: CASKGQGDDEQFF. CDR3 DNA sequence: TGTGCCAGTAAGGGACAGGGGGATGATGAGCAGTTCTTC.

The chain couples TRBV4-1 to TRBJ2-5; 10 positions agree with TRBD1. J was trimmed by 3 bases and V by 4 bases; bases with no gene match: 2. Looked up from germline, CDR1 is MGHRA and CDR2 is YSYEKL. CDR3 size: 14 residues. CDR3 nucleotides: TGCGCCAGCAGCCCGGGACAGGGGAAAGAGACCCAGTACTTC. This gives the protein CASSPGQGKETQYF.

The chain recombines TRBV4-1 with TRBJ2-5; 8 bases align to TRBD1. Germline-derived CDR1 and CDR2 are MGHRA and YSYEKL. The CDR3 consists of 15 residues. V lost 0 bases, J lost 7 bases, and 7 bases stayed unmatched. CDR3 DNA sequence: TGCGCCAGCAGCCAAGATCCCGGACAGGGTAGGACCCAGTACTTC. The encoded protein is CASSQDPGQGRTQYF.

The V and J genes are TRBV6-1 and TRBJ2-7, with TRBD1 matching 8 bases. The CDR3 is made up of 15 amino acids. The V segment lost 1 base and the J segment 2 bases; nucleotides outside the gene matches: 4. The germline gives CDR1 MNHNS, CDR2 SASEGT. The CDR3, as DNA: TGTGCCAGCAGTGAAGTTGGGACAGGAGCCTACGAGCAGTACTTC. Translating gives CASSEVGTGAYEQYF.

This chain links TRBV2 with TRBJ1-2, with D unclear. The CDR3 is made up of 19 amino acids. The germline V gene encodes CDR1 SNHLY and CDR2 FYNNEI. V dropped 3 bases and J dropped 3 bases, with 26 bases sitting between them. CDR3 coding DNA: TGTGCCAGCAGTGATTTCTTGTCGGTATCGGGTAAGACGGACTATGGCTACACCTTC. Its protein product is CASSDFLSVSGKTDYGYTF.

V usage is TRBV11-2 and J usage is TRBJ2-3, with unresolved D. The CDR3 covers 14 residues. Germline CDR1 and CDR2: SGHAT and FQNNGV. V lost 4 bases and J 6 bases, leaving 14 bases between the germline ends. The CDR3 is CASSSNNLGDTQYF. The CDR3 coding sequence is TGTGCCAGCAGCTCGAACAATCTAGGCGATACGCAGTATTTT.

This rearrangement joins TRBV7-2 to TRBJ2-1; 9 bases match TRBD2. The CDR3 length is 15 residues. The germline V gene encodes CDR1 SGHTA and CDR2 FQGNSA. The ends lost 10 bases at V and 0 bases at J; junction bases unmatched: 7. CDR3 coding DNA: TGTGCCATCCGTAGCGGGGGCCGCTCCTACAATGAGCAGTTCTTC. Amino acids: CAIRSGGRSYNEQFF. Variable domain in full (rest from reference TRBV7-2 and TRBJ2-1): GAGVSQSPSNKVTEKGKDVELRCDPISGHTALYWYRQSLGQGLEFLIYFQGNSAPDKSGLPSDRFSAERTGGSVSTLTIQRTQQEDSAVYLCAIRSGGRSYNEQFFGPGTRLTVL.

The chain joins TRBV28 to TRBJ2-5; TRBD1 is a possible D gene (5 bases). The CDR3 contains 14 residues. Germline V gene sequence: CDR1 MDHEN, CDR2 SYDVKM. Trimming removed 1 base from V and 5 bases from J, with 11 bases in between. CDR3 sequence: CASSLFDSWETQYF. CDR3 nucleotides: TGTGCCAGCAGTTTATTTGACAGTTGGGAGACCCAGTACTTC.

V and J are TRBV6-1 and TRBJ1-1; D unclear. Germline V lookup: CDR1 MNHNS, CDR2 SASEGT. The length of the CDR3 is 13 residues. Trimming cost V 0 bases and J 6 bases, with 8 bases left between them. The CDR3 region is CASSEANDAEAFF. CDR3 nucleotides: TGTGCCAGCAGTGAAGCAAACGACGCTGAAGCTTTCTTT.

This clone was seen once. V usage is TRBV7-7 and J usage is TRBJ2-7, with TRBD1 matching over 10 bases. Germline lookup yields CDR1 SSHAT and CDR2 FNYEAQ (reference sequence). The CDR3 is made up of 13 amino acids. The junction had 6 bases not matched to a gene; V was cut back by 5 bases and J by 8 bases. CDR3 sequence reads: CASSEGQGVKQYF. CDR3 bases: TGTGCCAGCAGCGAAGGACAGGGGGTTAAGCAGTACTTC.

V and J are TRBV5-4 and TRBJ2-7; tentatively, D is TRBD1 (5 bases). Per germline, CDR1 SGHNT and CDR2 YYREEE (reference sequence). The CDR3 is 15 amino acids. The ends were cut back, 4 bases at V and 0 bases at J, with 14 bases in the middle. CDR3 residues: CASSQTVASSYEQYF. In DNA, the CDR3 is TGTGCCAGCAGCCAGACAGTTGCGAGCTCCTACGAGCAGTACTTC.

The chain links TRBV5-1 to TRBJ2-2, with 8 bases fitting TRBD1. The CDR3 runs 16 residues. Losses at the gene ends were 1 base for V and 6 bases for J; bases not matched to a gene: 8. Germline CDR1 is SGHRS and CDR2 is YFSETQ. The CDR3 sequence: CASSLTGGSGSGELFF. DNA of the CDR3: TGCGCCAGCAGCTTGACAGGGGGATCTGGTTCCGGGGAGCTGTTTTTT.

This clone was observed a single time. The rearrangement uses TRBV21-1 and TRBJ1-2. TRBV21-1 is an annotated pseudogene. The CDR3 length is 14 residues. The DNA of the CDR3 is TGTGCCAGCAGCAAGGTTGAGGGGCCCTATGGCTACACCTTC. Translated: CASSKVEGPYGYTF.

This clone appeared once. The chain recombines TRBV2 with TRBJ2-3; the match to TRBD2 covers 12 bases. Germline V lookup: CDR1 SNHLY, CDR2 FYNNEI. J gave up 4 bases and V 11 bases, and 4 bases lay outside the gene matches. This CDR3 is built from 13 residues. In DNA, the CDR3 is TGTGCCGGGTCTAGCGGGGGGGCAGATACGCAGTATTTT. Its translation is CAGSSGGADTQYF.

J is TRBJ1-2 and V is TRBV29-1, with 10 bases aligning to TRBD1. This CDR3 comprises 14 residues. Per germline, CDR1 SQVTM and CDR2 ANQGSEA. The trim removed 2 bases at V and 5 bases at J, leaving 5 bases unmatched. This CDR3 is CSVERQGANYGYTF. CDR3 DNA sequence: TGCAGCGTTGAACGACAGGGGGCGAATTATGGCTACACCTTC.

This chain's CDR3 is CAWGDGGYEQYF. CDR3 nucleotides: TGTGCCTGGGGGGACGGAGGATACGAGCAGTACTTC. The chain carries TRBV30 and TRBJ2-7, with D tentatively TRBD1 or TRBD2 (5 bases each). V lost 5 bases to trimming and J lost 4 bases, with 12 bases between them. This CDR3 spans 12 amino acids. CDR1 and CDR2 (germline): GTSNPN, SVGIG (reference sequence).

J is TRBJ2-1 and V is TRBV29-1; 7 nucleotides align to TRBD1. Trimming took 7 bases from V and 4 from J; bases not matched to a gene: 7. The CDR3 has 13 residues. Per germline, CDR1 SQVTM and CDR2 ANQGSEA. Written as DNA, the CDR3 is TGCAGCGCATACGGGACAGCTTACAATGAGCAGTTCTTC. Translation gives CSAYGTAYNEQFF.

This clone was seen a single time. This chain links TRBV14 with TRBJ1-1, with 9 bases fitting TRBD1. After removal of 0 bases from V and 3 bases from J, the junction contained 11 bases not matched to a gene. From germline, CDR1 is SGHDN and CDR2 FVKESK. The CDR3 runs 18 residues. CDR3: CASSQDLEGQGRHTEAFF. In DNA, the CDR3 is TGTGCCAGCAGCCAAGATTTAGAAGGACAGGGGCGGCACACTGAAGCTTTCTTT.